This TCR beta chain was found in a study of blood T cell repertoires in COVID-19. Original handling: Estimated nucleated cell counts came from reference gene primer amplification. Data came from immunoSEQ multiplex PCR; TCRdb stores just in-frame clones and leaves some out. Clone size and the V and J calls come from that table; the DNA yielded D and trimming. Of 440,000 or so clones listed, approximately 89% are singletons. This CDR3 spans 16 amino acids. CDR1 is MDHEN and CDR2 is SYDVKM in the germline V gene. With 6 bases clipped from V and 1 base from J, the junction kept 10 bases outside the gene matches.

J is TRBJ2-3 and V is TRBV28; 7 bases agree with TRBD2. The specimen was peripheral blood. The sequence was collected from a woman in her thirties or forties with COVID-19, enrolled during active disease. The CDR3 nucleotides read TGTGCCAGCAGGTCGGGTCGCGCGGGGGGCACAGATACGCAGTATTTT. Protein product: CASRSGRAGGTDTQYF.